This TCR beta chain came from a study of blood T cell repertoires in COVID-19. Study summary: The United States, Italy and Spain provided the acute and convalescent COVID-19 samples.

The germline V gene encodes CDR1 SQVTM and CDR2 ANQGSEA. The CDR3 runs to 10 residues. Profiled with immunoSEQ multiplex PCR; TCRdb holds only in-frame clones, not every one. This repertoire shows fewer than 450,000 clones, less than 95% found once; its top ten account for 0.6%. Participants' own reports of clinical history determined their cohort assignment. For recovered donors of Cohort 3, there were two negative PCRs, clearance, or symptom resolution. This rearrangement joins TRBV29-1 to TRBJ2-7, with D perhaps matching TRBD2 (5 bases). Sequencing was carried out using PBMCs or T cells enriched from blood (not recorded which). The clonotype originates from a man younger than 35 who had recovered from COVID-19. The CDR3 reads CPRGSREQYF. CDR3 DNA sequence: TGCCCTCGGGGTTCGCGGGAGCAGTACTTC.